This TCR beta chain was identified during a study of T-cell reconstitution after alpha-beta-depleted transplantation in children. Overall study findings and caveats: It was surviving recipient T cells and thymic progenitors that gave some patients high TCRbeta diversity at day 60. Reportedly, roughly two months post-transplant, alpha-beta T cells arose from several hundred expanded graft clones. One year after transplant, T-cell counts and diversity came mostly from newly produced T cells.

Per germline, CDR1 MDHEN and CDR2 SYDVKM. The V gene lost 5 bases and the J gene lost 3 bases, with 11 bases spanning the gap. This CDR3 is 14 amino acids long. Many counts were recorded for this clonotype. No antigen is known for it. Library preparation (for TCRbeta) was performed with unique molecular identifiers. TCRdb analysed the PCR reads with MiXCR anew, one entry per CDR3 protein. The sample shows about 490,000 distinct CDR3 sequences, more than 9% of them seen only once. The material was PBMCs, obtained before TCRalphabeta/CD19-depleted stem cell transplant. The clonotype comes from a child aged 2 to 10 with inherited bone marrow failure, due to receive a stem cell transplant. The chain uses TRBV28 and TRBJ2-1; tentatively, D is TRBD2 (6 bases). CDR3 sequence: CASSMRGVYNEQFF. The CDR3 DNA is TGTGCCAGCAGTATGCGGGGAGTCTACAATGAGCAGTTCTTC. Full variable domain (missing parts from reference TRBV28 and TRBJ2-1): DVKVTQSSRYLVKRTGEKVFLECVQDMDHENMFWYRQDPGLGLRLIYFSYDVKMKEKGDIPEGYSVSREKKERFSLILESASTNQTSMYLCASSMRGVYNEQFFGPGTRLTVL.